The 9 T cell receptor beta chains below come from one sample, sequenced in a study of cytomegalovirus exposure and HLA in healthy donors. The PCR employed 60 Vbeta primers together with 13 Jbeta primers. Clones were read by immunoSEQ multiplex PCR, and TCRdb kept only the in-frame ones, dropping some. The sample includes roughly 220,000 clones, around 80% of them seen just once. The sample was PBMCs. The receptors stem from a man aged 25-40 years in good health and CMV-seronegative.

The rearrangement links TRBV28 to TRBJ2-3, with a possible D match to TRBD2 (5 bases). V lost 10 bases and J 0 bases, leaving 14 bases between the germline ends. Germline V lookup: CDR1 MDHEN, CDR2 SYDVKM. This CDR3 spans 14 amino acids. CDR3 sequence reads: CATSRTLSTDTQYF. The CDR3 DNA sequence: TGTGCCACCTCGAGGACTTTGAGCACAGATACGCAGTATTTT.

V and J are TRBV27 and TRBJ1-2; TRBD1 agrees at 9 bases. This CDR3 is built from 16 residues. V lost 4 bases to trimming and J lost 5 bases; unmatched junction nucleotides: 11. The germline V gene has CDR1 MNHEY and CDR2 SMNVEV (reference sequence). The CDR3 nucleotides are TGTGCCAGCAGTTCTGGGGCGACAGGGGGGTTGTATGGCTACACCTTC. Protein product: CASSSGATGGLYGYTF.

This clone came up once. The V and J genes are TRBV5-4 and TRBJ1-2; TRBD1 might be the D (5 bases). V lost 0 bases to trimming and J lost 6 bases, with 15 bases between them. The CDR3 loop spans 15 amino acids. CDR1 is SGHNT, CDR2 YYREEE, per germline (reference sequence). The CDR3 DNA reads TGTGCCAGCAGCTTGGGGCAGGGAAGGGTGGATGGCTACACCTTC. It encodes CASSLGQGRVDGYTF.

The rearrangement joins TRBV21-1 to TRBJ2-5; the table assigns TRBD1, which was not confirmed against the DNA. TRBV21-1 is labeled a pseudogene. The CDR3 is 14 residues long. The CDR3 DNA follows: TGTGCCAGCAGCAAAACACCGTACCAAGAGACCCAGTACTTC. Translated: CASSKTPYQETQYF.

The chain couples TRBV5-1 to TRBJ2-1, with 8 bases fitting TRBD2. This CDR3 has 14 residues. Germline CDR1 is SGHRS and CDR2 is YFSETQ. The J segment lost 9 bases and the V segment lost 3 bases, leaving 8 bases of the junction unmatched. For the CDR3, the DNA is TGCGCCAGCAGCTCCATAGCGGGGATTTTTGAGCAGTTCTTC. It specifies CASSSIAGIFEQFF.

The rearrangement links TRBV5-1 to TRBJ2-7, with D possibly being TRBD1 (6 bases). Deletions cut 4 bases from V and 3 bases from J, with 17 bases between. This CDR3 is built from 15 residues. Germline V gene sequence: CDR1 SGHRS, CDR2 YFSETQ. CDR3 nucleotide sequence: TGCGCCAGCAGCCTTGAACAGGGAGCCTACTACGAGCAGTACTTC. It yields the protein CASSLEQGAYYEQYF.

The J gene is TRBJ2-4, the V gene TRBV28, with D perhaps matching TRBD1 (7 bases). Per germline, CDR1 MDHEN and CDR2 SYDVKM. The CDR3 is 15 residues long. The V gene lost 2 bases and the J gene lost 9 bases, with 17 bases spanning the gap. This CDR3 reads CASSLRRGQISIQYF. The CDR3 DNA reads TGTGCCAGCAGTTTAAGGAGGGGGCAGATCTCCATTCAGTACTTC.

This clone was counted a few times. This rearrangement joins TRBV2 to TRBJ1-2, with 7 bases that match TRBD1. Germline loops: CDR1 SNHLY, CDR2 FYNNEI. Trimming at V came to 6 bases and at J to 3 bases, leaving 19 bases not matched to a gene. CDR3 length: 18 amino acids. CDR3 protein: CASRPLDRVTQRDYGYTF. Here the CDR3 DNA reads TGTGCCAGCAGGCCGCTCGACAGGGTGACACAACGGGACTATGGCTACACCTTC.

The V call is TRBV11-2, the J call TRBJ2-2; 10 bases match TRBD1. Per the germline V gene, CDR1 is SGHAT and CDR2 is FQNNGV. The CDR3 sequence is 17 residues long. With V trimmed by 6 bases and J by 5 bases, 12 bases remained unmatched. CDR3 bases: TGTGCCAGCAGAAGAATTCTCGCGGGACAGGGGACCGGGGAGCTGTTTTTT. Protein: CASRRILAGQGTGELFF.